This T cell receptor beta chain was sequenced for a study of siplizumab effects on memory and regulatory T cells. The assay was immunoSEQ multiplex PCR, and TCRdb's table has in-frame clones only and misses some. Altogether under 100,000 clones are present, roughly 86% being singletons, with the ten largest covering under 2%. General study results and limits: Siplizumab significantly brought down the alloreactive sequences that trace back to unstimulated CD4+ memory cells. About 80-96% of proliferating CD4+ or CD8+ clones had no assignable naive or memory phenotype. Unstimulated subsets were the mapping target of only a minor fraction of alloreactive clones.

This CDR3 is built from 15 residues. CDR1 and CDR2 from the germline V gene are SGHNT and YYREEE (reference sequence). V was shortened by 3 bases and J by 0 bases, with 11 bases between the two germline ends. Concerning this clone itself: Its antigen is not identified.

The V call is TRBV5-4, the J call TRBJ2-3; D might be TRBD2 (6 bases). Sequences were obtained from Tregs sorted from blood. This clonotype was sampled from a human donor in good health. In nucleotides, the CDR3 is TGTGCCAGCAGCTCCGGGACTGTGAGCACAGATACGCAGTATTTT. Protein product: CASSSGTVSTDTQYF.